This entry describes one TCR beta chain. The sample originates from a study of blood T cell repertoires in COVID-19. Looking at the study overall: The origin of the acute and convalescent COVID-19 samples was the United States, Italy and Spain. PBMCs, B-cell-depleted T cells, or T cells were the source of the cDNA or gDNA that made up the material.

Per the study methods: Using reference gene primer amplification, nucleated cell counts were estimated. Sequencing was performed with immunoSEQ multiplex PCR; in TCRdb, only in-frame clones are kept and a portion is missing. V and J calls and clone size come straight from that table; D and trimming were deduced from the DNA. The sample lists about 340,000 clones; roughly 90% were seen once. Seattle participants joined during active infection and were tracked over time. The source of this sequence is a woman aged 55-69 years with COVID-19, enrolled during active disease. Source material: peripheral blood.

CDR3 sequence (DNA): TGTGCCACCCGCCCTAGCGGGGATATAGATACGCAGTATTTT. Translation gives CATRPSGDIDTQYF. This rearrangement joins TRBV19 to TRBJ2-3; 9 nucleotides line up with TRBD2. The CDR3 extends over 14 amino acids. Germline V gene sequence: CDR1 LNHDA, CDR2 SQIVND (reference sequence). Trimming at V came to 10 bases and at J to 5 bases, leaving 10 bases not matched to a gene.